The 23 T cell receptor beta chains listed next were all sequenced from one sample in a study of blood T cell repertoires in COVID-19. Here immunoSEQ multiplex PCR was the method, and the copy in TCRdb shows in-frame clones only, minus some. This sample yields 300,000 or so clones, of which about nine tenths are seen a single time; around 2.2% belongs to the top ten. Sequencing was performed on peripheral blood. The origin of the receptors is a woman aged 25 to 39 with COVID-19, enrolled during active disease.

This clone was observed once. The gene calls are TRBV7-8 and TRBJ2-7; 11 bases line up with TRBD2. The CDR3 spans 15 residues. Germline assignment: CDR1 SGHVS and CDR2 FQNEAQ. The junction had 8 bases not matched to a gene; V was cut back by 5 bases and J by 5 bases. CDR3 region: CASSPTGTSGHEQYF. CDR3 coding DNA: TGTGCCAGCAGCCCAACCGGGACTAGCGGACACGAGCAGTACTTC.

V and J are TRBV6-5 and TRBJ2-1; 7 nucleotides align to TRBD2. V shed 6 bases and J 5 bases; nucleotides not matched to a gene: 10. The CDR3 totals 15 residues. Germline V gene lookup returns CDR1 MNHEY and CDR2 SVGAGI. This chain's CDR3 is CASRLLAEGHNEQFF. CDR3 bases: TGTGCCAGCAGACTCCTAGCGGAGGGGCACAATGAGCAGTTCTTC.

The J gene is TRBJ2-4, the V gene TRBV11-2; weak D call: TRBD1 (5 bases). Germline loops: CDR1 SGHAT, CDR2 FQNNGV. CDR3 length: 16 amino acids. Trimming cost V 4 bases and J 1 base, with 14 bases left between them. CDR3 in amino acids: CASSSGLRLAKNIQYF. CDR3 bases: TGTGCCAGCAGCTCAGGGTTGCGTCTGGCCAAAAACATTCAGTACTTC.

The CDR3 loop reads CASSQHAGTGSGYNEQFF. DNA of the CDR3: TGTGCCAGCAGCCAACATGCCGGGACAGGGTCTGGTTACAATGAGCAGTTCTTC. The V and J genes are TRBV3-1 (or the pseudogene TRBV3-2) and TRBJ2-1; TRBD1 matches at 9 bases. Losses at the gene ends were 2 bases for V and 4 bases for J; bases not matched to a gene: 12. The germline gives CDR1 LGHDT, CDR2 YNNKEL (reference sequence). The CDR3 is 18 amino acids.

With respect to this clone: One end of the junction does not line up with germline, which may come from a read error. The genes are TRBV30 and TRBJ1-1; no clear D. The CDR3 length is 13 residues. CDR1 is GTSNPN, CDR2 SVGIG, per germline (reference sequence). For the CDR3, the DNA is TGTGCCTGGAGTGTACTAGGAGGTACTGATGCTTTCTTT. This codes for CAWSVLGGTDAFF.

V usage is TRBV5-1 and J usage is TRBJ2-3; 7 bases agree with TRBD1. The germline gives CDR1 SGHRS, CDR2 YFSETQ. The junction had 5 bases not matched to a gene; V was cut back by 4 bases and J by 0 bases. This CDR3 is built from 15 residues. Written as DNA, the CDR3 is TGCGCCAGCAGCCTGGGACAGACTAGCACAGATACGCAGTATTTT. Translated: CASSLGQTSTDTQYF.

The sample holds one count of this clone. The chain employs TRBV5-1 and TRBJ1-1, with D uncertain. CDR3 length: 12 amino acids. Germline V gives CDR1 SGHRS, CDR2 YFSETQ. V dropped 0 bases and J dropped 8 bases, with 8 bases sitting between them. The CDR3: CASSLGASEAFF. CDR3 DNA: TGCGCCAGCAGCTTGGGGGCGTCGGAAGCTTTCTTT. The full variable domain, rest sourced from reference TRBV5-1 and TRBJ1-1, is KAGVTQTPRYLIKTRGQQVTLSCSPISGHRSVSWYQQTPGQGLQFLFEYFSETQRNKGNFPGRFSGRQFSNSRSEMNVSTLELGDSALYLCASSLGASEAFFGQGTRLTVV.

The CDR3 region has the DNA TGTGCCAGTAGTATATTGGCAGGCTACGAGCAGTACTTC. It specifies CASSILAGYEQYF. J is TRBJ2-7 and V is TRBV19; D not resolved. V dropped 2 bases and J dropped 3 bases, with 8 bases sitting between them. This CDR3 is built from 13 residues. Germline V gives CDR1 LNHDA, CDR2 SQIVND (reference sequence).

The V and J genes are TRBV7-8 and TRBJ1-6; no definite D call. V lost 5 bases, J lost 9 bases, and 14 bases lay in between. The CDR3 loop spans 14 amino acids. CDR1 and CDR2 (germline): SGHVS, FQNEAQ. The CDR3 bases are TGTGCCAGCAGCCCGAGCTCAGCGTCTTCACCCCTCCACTTT. It encodes CASSPSSASSPLHF.

The gene calls are TRBV9 and TRBJ2-1; D ambiguous. Germline V gene sequence: CDR1 SGDLS, CDR2 YYNGEE. This CDR3 has 15 amino acids. V gave up 0 bases and J gave up 3 bases, with 10 bases separating them. The CDR3 reads CASSVVNGFYNEQFF. The CDR3 nucleotides read TGTGCCAGCAGCGTAGTAAACGGTTTCTACAATGAGCAGTTCTTC.

V is TRBV27 and J is TRBJ2-1, with a possible D match to TRBD2 (5 bases). Trimming removed 3 bases from V and 4 bases from J, with 10 bases in between. The CDR3 has 14 residues. Germline values: CDR1 MNHEY, CDR2 SMNVEV (reference sequence). CDR3 in amino acids: CASSFGLAYNEQFF. CDR3 DNA: TGTGCCAGCAGTTTCGGGCTAGCATACAATGAGCAGTTCTTC.

The chain is built from TRBV5-6 and TRBJ2-7, with D tentatively TRBD1 (6 bases). Trimming cost V 3 bases and J 1 base, with 14 bases left between them. The CDR3 is 15 residues long. Germline V lookup: CDR1 SGHDT, CDR2 YYEEEE. CDR3 nucleotides: TGTGCCAGCAGCTCGACCGGGACAAGGTCCTACGAGCAGTACTTC. Translating it yields CASSSTGTRSYEQYF.

The rearrangement joins TRBV10-3 to TRBJ1-2; 8 nucleotides agree with TRBD1. This CDR3 contains 17 residues. The V gene's germline CDR1 is ENHRY and CDR2 SYGVKD. Trimming cost V 4 bases and J 1 base; bases outside gene matches: 11. CDR3 DNA: TGTGCCATCAGTGCCTCGACAGGGGCTGACTTTAACTATGGCTACACCTTC. This codes for CAISASTGADFNYGYTF.

V gene TRBV11-2 combines with J gene TRBJ1-2, with no clear D. With 4 bases removed from V and 1 base from J, the gap between germline ends came to 7 bases. The CDR3 has 13 amino acids. Germline V gene lookup returns CDR1 SGHAT and CDR2 FQNNGV. The CDR3 bases are TGTGCCAGCAGCTCCGGGTTTAACTATGGCTACACCTTC. Protein product: CASSSGFNYGYTF.

This chain joins TRBV30 and TRBJ2-1, with 15 bases aligning to TRBD2. Germline values: CDR1 GTSNPN, CDR2 SVGIG (reference sequence). V lost 2 bases to trimming and J lost 7 bases; unmatched junction nucleotides: 18. The CDR3 is made up of 20 amino acids. The CDR3 bases are TGTGCCTGGAGTCATATCGGGACTAGCGGGAGGACAAGTCGTTGGAATGAGCAGTTCTTC. This codes for CAWSHIGTSGRTSRWNEQFF. Drawing the rest from reference TRBV30 and TRBJ2-1, the complete variable domain is SQTIHQWPATLVQPVGSPLSLECTVEGTSNPNLYWYRQAAGRGLQLLFYSVGIGQISSEVPQNLSASRPQDRQFILSSKKLLLSDSGFYLCAWSHIGTSGRTSRWNEQFFGPGTRLTVL.

This chain links TRBV3-1 (or the pseudogene TRBV3-2) with TRBJ1-5, with D possibly TRBD1 on 6 matching bases. CDR1 and CDR2 from the germline V gene are LGHDT and YNNKEL (reference sequence). This CDR3 contains 16 residues. V was shortened by 1 base and J by 4 bases, with 14 bases between the two germline ends. The CDR3 sequence is CASSQGGQRLNQPQHF. CDR3 in DNA: TGTGCCAGCAGCCAAGGTGGACAGAGGCTGAATCAGCCCCAGCATTTT.

The gene calls are TRBV16 and TRBJ1-1; the D is unclear. The CDR3 spans 17 residues. Germline CDR1 is KGHSY and CDR2 is FQNENV. V was clipped by 5 bases and J by 1 base, with 20 bases between them. This CDR3 reads CASSEGPFGGWNTEAFF. The CDR3 DNA is TGTGCCAGCAGCGAAGGGCCTTTCGGAGGCTGGAACACTGAAGCTTTCTTT.

J is TRBJ2-3 and V is TRBV5-4, with 9 bases matching TRBD1. CDR3 length: 15 amino acids. Losses at the gene ends were 4 bases for V and 0 bases for J; bases not matched to a gene: 3. Germline loops: CDR1 SGHNT, CDR2 YYREEE (reference sequence). The CDR3 DNA reads TGTGCCAGCAGCCGCGGGACAGGGAGCACAGATACGCAGTATTTT. Translating gives CASSRGTGSTDTQYF.

This chain uses TRBV6-5 with TRBJ2-5; 7 bases map to TRBD1. The CDR3 length is 15 residues. Germline V lookup: CDR1 MNHEY, CDR2 SVGAGI. Trimming at V came to 6 bases and at J to 1 base, leaving 8 bases not matched to a gene. The CDR3 DNA follows: TGTGCCAGCAGCCCCGGACAGGTCCTCCAAGAGACCCAGTACTTC. As protein: CASSPGQVLQETQYF.

The chain uses TRBV4-1 and TRBJ2-3; D perhaps matches TRBD2 (5 bases). V was cut by 5 bases and J by 9 bases, with 15 bases left in between. Germline V gene data show CDR1 as MGHRA and CDR2 as YSYEKL. CDR3 size: 13 residues. The CDR3 protein is CASSDISGGTQYF. The DNA for the CDR3 is TGCGCCAGCAGCGATATCTCCGGAGGAACGCAGTATTTT.

The chain employs TRBV28 and TRBJ1-2; D gene ambiguous. CDR3 length equals 15 residues. V dropped 2 bases and J dropped 2 bases, with 12 bases sitting between them. In germline, CDR1 is MDHEN, CDR2 SYDVKM. CDR3 nucleotides: TGTGCCAGCAGTTTAATTGAAGTTGGCAACTATGGCTACACCTTC. Protein: CASSLIEVGNYGYTF.

The chain carries TRBV19 and TRBJ2-3; D may be TRBD2 (6 bases). V gave up 0 bases and J gave up 3 bases, with 16 bases separating them. In germline, CDR1 is LNHDA, CDR2 SQIVND (reference sequence). The CDR3 loop spans 17 amino acids. The CDR3 is CASSIDSASVSTDTQYF. The CDR3 nucleotides read TGTGCCAGTAGTATAGATTCCGCTAGCGTTTCGACAGATACGCAGTATTTT.

The chain is built from TRBV5-1 and TRBJ2-7; 15 nucleotides align to TRBD2. Germline-derived CDR1 and CDR2 are SGHRS and YFSETQ. The CDR3 sequence is 14 residues long. V was clipped by 4 bases and J by 7 bases; unmatched bases: 3. The CDR3 loop is CASSPGTSGREQYF. CDR3 bases: TGCGCCAGCAGCCCTGGGACTAGCGGGAGGGAGCAGTACTTC.